This note documents a single T cell receptor (beta chain) sequence. This sample was included in a study of blood T cell repertoires in COVID-19. Background on the study: Samples of COVID-19 (acute and convalescent) were obtained from the United States, Italy and Spain.

In the original analysis: For nucleated cells, counts were estimated from reference gene primer amplification. Only in-frame clones appear in the TCRdb table, and some are missing; sequencing was by immunoSEQ multiplex PCR. The V and J calls and the clone size are those of that table, but D and trimming were determined from the DNA. The sample contains fewer than 55,000 clones, roughly 80% of which appear only once. Input material: peripheral blood. The receptor's source is a human donor with acute or convalescent COVID-19. The donor label of this sample is uncertain.

This CDR3 is CASSSLGGGGAYEQYF. As DNA, the CDR3 is TGCGCCAGCAGCTCCCTCGGCGGGGGAGGGGCCTACGAGCAGTACTTC. This sequence joins TRBV5-1 and TRBJ2-7; 7 nucleotides line up with TRBD2. The germline gives CDR1 SGHRS, CDR2 YFSETQ. J gave up 2 bases and V 3 bases, and 11 bases lay outside the gene matches. The CDR3 extends over 16 amino acids. Combining the CDR3 with reference TRBV5-1 and TRBJ2-7 gives the whole variable domain KAGVTQTPRYLIKTRGQQVTLSCSPISGHRSVSWYQQTPGQGLQFLFEYFSETQRNKGNFPGRFSGRQFSNSRSEMNVSTLELGDSALYLCASSSLGGGGAYEQYFGPGTRLTVT.